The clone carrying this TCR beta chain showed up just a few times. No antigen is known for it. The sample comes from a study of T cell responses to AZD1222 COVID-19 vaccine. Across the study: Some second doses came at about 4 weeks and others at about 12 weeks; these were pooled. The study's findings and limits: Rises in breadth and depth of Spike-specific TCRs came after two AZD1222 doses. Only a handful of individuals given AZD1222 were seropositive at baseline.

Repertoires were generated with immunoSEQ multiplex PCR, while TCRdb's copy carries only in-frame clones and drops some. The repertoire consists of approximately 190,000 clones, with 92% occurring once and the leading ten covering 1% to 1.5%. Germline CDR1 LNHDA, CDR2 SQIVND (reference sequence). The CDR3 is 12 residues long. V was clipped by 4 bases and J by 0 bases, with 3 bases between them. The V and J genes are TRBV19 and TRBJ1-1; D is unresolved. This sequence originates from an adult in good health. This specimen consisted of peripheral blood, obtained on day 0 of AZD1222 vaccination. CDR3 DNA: TGTGCCAGTAGTAGGTTGAACACTGAAGCTTTCTTT. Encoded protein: CASSRLNTEAFF.